This T cell receptor beta chain comes out of a study of blood T cell repertoires in COVID-19. Study details: Sites across the United States, Italy and Spain contributed samples from acute and convalescent COVID-19.

Per the original data handling: Nucleated cell counts were estimated from reference gene primer amplification. Assay used: immunoSEQ multiplex PCR; TCRdb lists only in-frame clones, some missing. D and trimming were read from the DNA, whereas the V and J calls and clone size are those reported in that table. Among about 200,000 clones listed, 80% to 90% were seen once. The V gene lost 6 bases and the J gene lost 4 bases, with 12 bases spanning the gap. Germline CDR1 reads SNHLY; CDR2 reads FYNNEI. The CDR3 is 13 residues long. The V call is TRBV2, the J call TRBJ1-2; possibly TRBD1 for D (6 bases). The clonotype was recovered from a woman aged 18-35 years who had recovered from COVID-19. The sequenced material came from PBMCs or T cells enriched from blood (not recorded which). CDR3 sequence (DNA): TGTGCCAGCAGGGAACAGGGCTCCTATGGCTACACCTTC. This codes for CASREQGSYGYTF.